These 21 T cell receptor beta chains were sequenced from one sample in a study of regulatory T cells in long-lasting Graves disease. Noted time point: persistent/refractory GD, antithyroid drugs over 5 years with positive TRAb. PBMC-derived RNA was used for the TCR library. With iRepertoire HTBI primers and Arm-PCR of CDR3 regions, TCR beta libraries were built. In TCRdb, the multiplex PCR reads were re-called with MiXCR into one record per CDR3 protein. This sample has 650,000 to 850,000 distinct CDR3 sequences; 25% to 30% occur once, and the top ten carry roughly 41%. Sequenced here: peripheral blood mononuclear cells (PBMCs), sampled when the disease was refractory, from a patient treated with antithyroid drugs. All receptors derive from a female donor with Graves disease.

This clonotype came up a few times. This chain uses TRBV6-1 with TRBJ1-1, with unresolved D. Germline assignment: CDR1 MNHNS and CDR2 SASEGT. The CDR3 length is 10 residues. V shed 10 bases and J shed 6 bases, with 9 bases lying between them. CDR3 protein: CATDGPEAFF. The CDR3 nucleotides are TGTGCCACTGACGGGCCTGAAGCTTTCTTT.

This chain connects TRBV7-9 to TRBJ1-2; 8 nucleotides align to TRBD1. Germline CDR1 SEHNR, CDR2 FQNEAQ (reference sequence). This CDR3 is built from 16 residues. J lost 0 bases, V lost 5 bases, and 8 bases had no gene match. CDR3 region: CASSQYTGGTNYGYTF. The CDR3 DNA follows: TGTGCCAGCAGCCAATACACAGGGGGTACTAACTATGGCTACACCTTC.

This clonotype was seen only a few times. The V gene is TRBV5-4, the J gene TRBJ1-1; 7 nucleotides match TRBD1. J was trimmed by 3 bases and V by 1 base; bases with no gene match: 6. This CDR3 region has 15 residues. Germline CDR1 reads SGHNT; CDR2 reads YYREEE (reference sequence). Written as DNA, the CDR3 is TGTGCCAGCAGCTTGAAAACAGGGGATTACACTGAAGCTTTCTTT. Amino acid sequence: CASSLKTGDYTEAFF.

This clonotype was recorded at least ten times. In DNA, the CDR3 is TGCGCCAGCAGCGGGGATTCCGGGACAGCCTATGGCTACACCTTC. Encoded protein: CASSGDSGTAYGYTF. This chain joins TRBV5-1 and TRBJ1-2, with 7 bases aligning to TRBD1. The germline gives CDR1 SGHRS, CDR2 YFSETQ. The CDR3 has 15 amino acids. V dropped 4 bases and J dropped 4; count of bases not matched to a gene: 10.

This CDR3 reads CASSFTSEQYF. In nucleotides, the CDR3 is TGTGCCAGCAGCTTTACCTCAGAGCAGTACTTC. This rearrangement joins TRBV11-1 to TRBJ2-7; D is unresolved. The germline gives CDR1 SGHAT, CDR2 FQDESV (reference sequence). Trimming pared 3 bases from V and 7 bases from J, leaving 7 bases between. The CDR3 runs 11 residues.

This chain connects TRBV11-2 to TRBJ2-2; 16 bases line up with TRBD2. This CDR3 contains 17 residues. The germline V gene has CDR1 SGHAT and CDR2 FQNNGV. V was clipped by 4 bases and J by 5 bases; unmatched bases: 4. The CDR3 reads CASSWGLAGGRTGELFF. CDR3 bases: TGTGCCAGCAGCTGGGGACTAGCGGGAGGGCGGACCGGGGAGCTGTTTTTT.

The chain carries TRBV30 and TRBJ1-1; TRBD1 aligns across 10 bases. Trimming cost V 8 bases and J 0 bases; bases outside gene matches: 3. CDR3 length: 13 amino acids. Per the germline V gene, CDR1 is GTSNPN and CDR2 is SVGIG (reference sequence). This CDR3 is CAGGQGMNTEAFF. Written as DNA, the CDR3 is TGTGCCGGGGGACAGGGGATGAACACTGAAGCTTTCTTT.

The chain employs TRBV12-3 or TRBV12-4 and TRBJ1-5; D might be TRBD1 (5 bases). This CDR3 has 15 amino acids. The V end was cut by 3 bases, the J end by 0 bases, with 9 bases between. The CDR3 bases are TGTGCCAGCAGTTTTGCAGGGACTAGCAATCAGCCCCAGCATTTT. It specifies CASSFAGTSNQPQHF.

Concerning this clonotype itself: A read error may explain this, as a much larger clone is one base away. The rearrangement uses TRBV2 and TRBJ2-7, with D tentatively TRBD2 (6 bases). Per the germline V gene, CDR1 is SNHLY and CDR2 is FYNNEI. The CDR3 has 15 residues. The V gene lost 6 bases and the J gene lost 7 bases, with 22 bases spanning the gap. CDR3 coding DNA: TGTGCCAGCAGCTTAGGCCCGGGACCTCGGGAGGAGCAGTACTTC. Translated: CASSLGPGPREEQYF.

This clonotype was seen repeatedly, ten times or more. The V gene is TRBV10-3, the J gene TRBJ1-2; weak D call: TRBD1 (6 bases). Germline-derived CDR1 and CDR2 are ENHRY and SYGVKD. The CDR3 length is 15 residues. The V end was cut by 0 bases, the J end by 0 bases, with 8 bases between. The CDR3 sequence: CAISESGGSNYGYTF. The DNA of the CDR3 is TGTGCCATCAGTGAGTCTGGGGGCTCTAACTATGGCTACACCTTC.

V is TRBV6-1 and J is TRBJ2-1; a weak D match, TRBD2 (6 bases). CDR1 and CDR2 (germline): MNHNS, SASEGT. V was cut by 6 bases and J by 0 bases, with 12 bases left in between. This CDR3 has 15 residues. CDR3 coding DNA: TGTGCCAGCAGCGGCGGGATTAGCTCCTACAATGAGCAGTTCTTC. It specifies CASSGGISSYNEQFF.

This clonotype has a handful of counts. J is TRBJ1-1 and V is TRBV12-3 or TRBV12-4; D gene unclear. The CDR3 contains 15 residues. Between the trimmed V and J ends, which lost 6 bases and 5 bases, there was a span of 19 bases. In nucleotides, the CDR3 is TGTGCCAGCAGGCCCGTCCGGGGAAAAGGGACTGAAGCTTTCTTT. Encoded protein: CASRPVRGKGTEAFF.

J is TRBJ1-1 and V is TRBV7-2; D call uncertain. This CDR3 spans 13 amino acids. The germline CDR1 and CDR2 sequences are SGHTA and FQGNSA. V lost 5 bases to trimming and J lost 4 bases, with 11 bases between them. The CDR3, as DNA: TGTGCCAGCAGCCGCCGACCGAGCACTGAAGCTTTCTTT. It encodes CASSRRPSTEAFF.

This clonotype was detected a few times. This chain links TRBV10-2 with TRBJ1-2, with 11 bases fitting TRBD1. The germline V gene encodes CDR1 WSHSY and CDR2 SAAADI. CDR3 length: 14 amino acids. The junction had 2 bases not matched to a gene; V was cut back by 2 bases and J by 6 bases. The CDR3, as DNA: TGCGCCAGCAGTGAGAGGACAGGGGGCGATGGCTACACCTTC. Residues: CASSERTGGDGYTF.

This clonotype was found a few times. The V and J genes are TRBV6-1 and TRBJ1-2, with unresolved D. CDR1 MNHNS and CDR2 SASEGT come from the germline V gene. The CDR3 extends over 11 amino acids. V lost 6 bases, J lost 3 bases, and 5 bases lay in between. CDR3 sequence: CASRDYYGYTF. In DNA, the CDR3 is TGTGCCAGCAGGGACTACTATGGCTACACCTTC.

The chain recombines TRBV28 with TRBJ1-1; 7 nucleotides match TRBD1. The CDR3 is made up of 14 amino acids. Germline loops: CDR1 MDHEN, CDR2 SYDVKM. The V gene end was trimmed by 7 bases and the J gene end by 1 base; junction bases not matched to a gene: 6. Here the CDR3 DNA reads TGTGCCAGCATAAACAGGGGTTGGAACACTGAAGCTTTCTTT. Protein product: CASINRGWNTEAFF.

This clonotype was seen many times. J is TRBJ1-1 and V is TRBV30; TRBD1 is a possible D gene (6 bases). The V end was cut by 3 bases, the J end by 5 bases, with 13 bases between. This CDR3 is built from 13 residues. Germline V gene lookup returns CDR1 GTSNPN and CDR2 SVGIG (reference sequence). For the CDR3, the DNA is TGTGCCTGGAGCCGGGGGGCCAGAACTGAAGCTTTCTTT. Translated, it gives CAWSRGARTEAFF.

The chain combines TRBV7-6 with TRBJ2-2; D remains ambiguous. V shed 1 base and J shed 4 bases, with 10 bases lying between them. The germline V gene has CDR1 SGHVS and CDR2 FNYEAQ. This CDR3 is built from 15 residues. The CDR3 loop reads CASSLGISGTGELFF. CDR3 nucleotide sequence: TGTGCCAGCAGCTTAGGAATATCCGGCACCGGGGAGCTGTTTTTT. The full variable domain, rest sourced from reference TRBV7-6 and TRBJ2-2, is GAGVSQSPRYKVTKRGQDVALRCDPISGHVSLYWYRQALGQGPEFLTYFNYEAQQDKSGLPNDRFSAERPEGSISTLTIQRTEQRDSAMYRCASSLGISGTGELFFGEGSRLTVL.

This clonotype has just a few counts. This rearrangement joins TRBV15 to TRBJ1-1; maybe TRBD1 (5 bases). Germline assignment: CDR1 LNHNV and CDR2 YYDKDF (reference sequence). Trimming removed 0 bases at V and 1 base at J, with 9 bases between. The CDR3 is made up of 15 amino acids. Here the CDR3 reads CATSREKGRNTEAFF. The CDR3 nucleotides are TGTGCCACCAGCAGAGAGAAGGGGAGGAACACTGAAGCTTTCTTT. The complete variable domain, with remaining parts taken from reference TRBV15 and TRBJ1-1, reads DAMVIQNPRYQVTQFGKPVTLSCSQTLNHNVMYWYQQKSSQAPKLLFHYYDKDFNNEADTPDNFQSRRPNTSFCFLDIRSPGLGDTAMYLCATSREKGRNTEAFFGQGTRLTVV.

This clonotype was seen a few times. The chain joins TRBV6-2 or TRBV6-3 to TRBJ2-7; TRBD1 is a possible D gene (6 bases). With 7 bases removed from V and 2 bases from J, the gap between germline ends came to 15 bases. This CDR3 contains 14 residues. The germline gives CDR1 MNHEY, CDR2 SVGEGT. CDR3 protein: CASTERGYAYEQYF. The CDR3 coding sequence is TGTGCCAGCACCGAGAGGGGGTATGCCTACGAGCAGTACTTC.

This clonotype has a single count. The rearrangement joins TRBV5-1 to TRBJ2-7; tentatively, D is TRBD1 (5 bases). Germline CDR1 reads SGHRS; CDR2 reads YFSETQ. V was trimmed by 0 bases and J by 2 bases, leaving 12 bases between them. There are 15 residues in the CDR3. The CDR3: CASSLENRWAYEQYF. CDR3 DNA: TGCGCCAGCAGCTTGGAAAACAGGTGGGCCTACGAGCAGTACTTC.